These 6 T cell receptor beta chains were sequenced from one sample in a study of T cell repertoires in cytomegalovirus infection. Antigens for these TCRs are unknown. TCRdb processed the reads anew with MiXCR; each CDR3 protein has one entry. Of 570,000 or so distinct CDR3 sequences detected, 40% appear once; the ten largest clones hold 48%. Material: cultured PBMCs, obtained from culture after CMV antigen stimulation. All receptors derive from a human donor in good health (CMV status not recorded). Some clones in this sample may be carry-over from other donors' samples.

The V and J genes are TRBV11-2 and TRBJ2-1; 7 nucleotides line up with TRBD1. CDR1 and CDR2 from the germline V gene are SGHAT and FQNNGV. CDR3 length: 15 residues. Trimming removed 2 bases from V and 4 bases from J; junction bases left unmatched: 5. The CDR3 nucleotides read TGTGCCAGCAGCTTATCCGGGACAGTTTACAATGAGCAGTTCTTC. It encodes CASSLSGTVYNEQFF.

V usage is TRBV30 and J usage is TRBJ2-3; D unresolved. Per germline, CDR1 GTSNPN and CDR2 SVGIG (reference sequence). With 2 bases removed from V and 2 bases from J, the gap between germline ends came to 11 bases. CDR3 length equals 14 residues. In nucleotides, the CDR3 is TGTGCCTGGAGTTCACGTGGATTCACAGATACGCAGTATTTT. Translation gives CAWSSRGFTDTQYF.

The sample holds a few counts of this clonotype. This rearrangement joins TRBV6-5 to TRBJ2-4, with D perhaps TRBD1 (6 bases). The germline V gene has CDR1 MNHEY and CDR2 SVGAGI. V was clipped by 0 bases and J by 9 bases, with 15 bases between them. The CDR3 is made up of 15 amino acids. The chain's CDR3 is CASSYSSRGEGIQYF. CDR3 in DNA: TGTGCCAGCAGTTACTCATCCAGGGGTGAGGGCATTCAGTACTTC.

This chain joins TRBV6-2 or TRBV6-3 and TRBJ1-1; TRBD1 is a possible D gene (5 bases). Trimming removed 6 bases from V and 5 bases from J, with 10 bases in between. Germline lookup yields CDR1 MNHEY and CDR2 SVGEGT. This CDR3 has 12 residues. The CDR3 DNA is TGTGCCAGCAGGGGGGATACGACTGAAGCTTTCTTT. Translated, it gives CASRGDTTEAFF.

The chain employs TRBV28 and TRBJ1-6; 9 bases are a match to TRBD1. Germline V lookup: CDR1 MDHEN, CDR2 SYDVKM. This CDR3 contains 17 residues. J lost 9 bases, V lost 4 bases, and 13 bases had no gene match. In DNA form, the CDR3 reads TGTGCCAGCAGTTCCTTGGGACAGGGCAGCCTACCTTCACCCCTCCACTTT. It specifies CASSSLGQGSLPSPLHF.

The genes are TRBV4-3 and TRBJ1-6; D is ambiguous. Germline assignment: CDR1 LGHNA and CDR2 YSLEER. CDR3 length: 15 amino acids. V was shortened by 0 bases and J by 10 bases, with 13 bases between the two germline ends. The CDR3 region has the DNA TGCGCCAGCAGCCAAGATTGGGCAGGATGGTCACCCCTCCACTTT. Amino acids: CASSQDWAGWSPLHF.